What follows are 3 T cell receptor beta chains derived from one specimen sequenced in a study of Ad26.COV2.S vaccination and SARS-CoV-2 variants. Treatment defined: about 20 received Ad26.COV2.S at low or high dose, single or two shots; roughly five received placebo; per-sample allocation not given. Repertoires come from day 63 after the first vaccine or placebo injection. Some clones are missing from TCRdb's copy, which holds only in-frame ones; the method was immunoSEQ multiplex PCR. The sample includes some 370,000 clones, approximately 83% of them seen just once. Sequencing used peripheral blood, obtained in a trial of Ad26.COV2.S vaccine versus placebo. All receptors derive from a person between 18 and 59 years old who received the Ad26.COV2.S COVID-19 vaccine or a placebo.

The chain recombines TRBV27 with TRBJ2-7; D unclear. Trimming removed 4 bases from V and 1 base from J, with 11 bases in between. The CDR3 consists of 14 residues. CDR1 is MNHEY and CDR2 is SMNVEV in the germline V gene (reference sequence). Here the CDR3 reads CASSSRFRSYEQYF. The CDR3 nucleotides read TGTGCCAGCAGTTCCCGGTTCCGTTCCTACGAGCAGTACTTC.

V is TRBV5-1 and J is TRBJ2-1, with TRBD2 identical over 8 bases. The CDR3 is 16 amino acids. Germline loops: CDR1 SGHRS, CDR2 YFSETQ. Unmatched junction bases numbered 6, after V lost 4 bases and J lost 0 bases. CDR3 DNA: TGCGCCAGCAGCGTCCTAGCGGGTGCCTCCTACAATGAGCAGTTCTTC. Its protein product is CASSVLAGASYNEQFF.

The chain employs TRBV5-1 and TRBJ2-1, with 13 nucleotides matching TRBD2. V was pared by 4 bases and J by 9 bases, with 7 bases of the junction left unmatched. The CDR3 loop spans 15 amino acids. Germline V gene sequence: CDR1 SGHRS, CDR2 YFSETQ. The CDR3 nucleotides are TGCGCCAGCAGCGGACTAGCGGGAGCCCCGGGTGAGCAGTTCTTC. As protein: CASSGLAGAPGEQFF.